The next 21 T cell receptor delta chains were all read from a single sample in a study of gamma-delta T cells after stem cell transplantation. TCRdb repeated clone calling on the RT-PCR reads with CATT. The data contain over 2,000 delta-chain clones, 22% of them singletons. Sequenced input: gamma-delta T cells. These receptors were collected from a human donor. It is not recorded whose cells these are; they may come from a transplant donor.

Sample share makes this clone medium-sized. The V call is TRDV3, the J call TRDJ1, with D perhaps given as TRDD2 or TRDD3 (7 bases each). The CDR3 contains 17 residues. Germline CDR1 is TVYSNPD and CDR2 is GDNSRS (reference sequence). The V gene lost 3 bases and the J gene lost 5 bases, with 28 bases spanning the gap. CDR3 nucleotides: TGTGCCTTCCTTTCCTACGGATACGCGCATGAAAGTGATAAACTCATCTTT. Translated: CAFLSYGYAHESDKLIF.

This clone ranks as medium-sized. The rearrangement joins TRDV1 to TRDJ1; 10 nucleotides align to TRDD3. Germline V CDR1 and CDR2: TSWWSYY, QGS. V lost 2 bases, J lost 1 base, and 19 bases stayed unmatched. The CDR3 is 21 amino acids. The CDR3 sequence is CALGEEFGRGIREVSTDKLIF. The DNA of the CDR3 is TGTGCTCTTGGGGAAGAATTCGGGAGGGGGATACGCGAGGTAAGCACCGATAAACTCATCTTT.

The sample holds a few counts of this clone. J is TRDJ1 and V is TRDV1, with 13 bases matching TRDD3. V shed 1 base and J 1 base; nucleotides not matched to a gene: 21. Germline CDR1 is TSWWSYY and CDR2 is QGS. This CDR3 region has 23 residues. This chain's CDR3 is CALGERDMGGDTGGYGGTDKLIF. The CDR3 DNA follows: TGTGCTCTTGGGGAACGAGACATGGGGGGGGACACTGGGGGATACGGAGGCACCGATAAACTCATCTTT.

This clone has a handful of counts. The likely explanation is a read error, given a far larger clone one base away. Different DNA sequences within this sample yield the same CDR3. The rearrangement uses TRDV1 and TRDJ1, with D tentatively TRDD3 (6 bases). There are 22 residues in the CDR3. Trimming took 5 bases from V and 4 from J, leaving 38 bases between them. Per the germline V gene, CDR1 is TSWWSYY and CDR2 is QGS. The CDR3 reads CALGNWVPTGVLTGGYNDKLIF. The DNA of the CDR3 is TGTGCTCTTGGGAACTGGGTTCCCACCGGGGTCCTTACTGGAGGATATAACGATAAACTCATCTTT.

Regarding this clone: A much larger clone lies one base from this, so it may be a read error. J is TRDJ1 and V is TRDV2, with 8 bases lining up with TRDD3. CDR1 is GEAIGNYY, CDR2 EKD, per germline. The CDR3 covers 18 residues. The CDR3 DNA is TGTGCCTGTGGCACCAAAGGGGATACATACGGCTACACCGATAAACTCATCTTT. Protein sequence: CACGTKGDTYGYTDKLIF.

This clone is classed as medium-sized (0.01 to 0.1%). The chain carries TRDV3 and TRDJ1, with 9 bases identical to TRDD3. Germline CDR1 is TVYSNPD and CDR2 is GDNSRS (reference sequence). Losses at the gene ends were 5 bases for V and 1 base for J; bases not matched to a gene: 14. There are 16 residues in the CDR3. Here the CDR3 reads CAPYFQYWGSTDKLIF. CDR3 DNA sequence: TGTGCCCCCTACTTCCAGTACTGGGGGAGCACCGATAAACTCATCTTT.

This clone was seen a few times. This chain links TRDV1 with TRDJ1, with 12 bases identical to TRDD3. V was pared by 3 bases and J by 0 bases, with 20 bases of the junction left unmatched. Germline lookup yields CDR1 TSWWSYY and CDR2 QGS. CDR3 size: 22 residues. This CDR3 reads CALGDPFQPYWGIQRYTDKLIF. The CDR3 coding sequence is TGTGCTCTTGGGGACCCTTTCCAGCCGTACTGGGGGATACAGAGGTACACCGATAAACTCATCTTT.

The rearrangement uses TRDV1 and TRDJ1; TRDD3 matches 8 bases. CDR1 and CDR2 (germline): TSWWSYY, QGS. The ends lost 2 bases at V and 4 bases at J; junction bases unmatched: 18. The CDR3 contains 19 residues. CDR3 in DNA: TGTGCTCTTGGGGAATATTGGAGGCTGGGGGAAAAATATGGCGATAAACTCATCTTT. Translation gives CALGEYWRLGEKYGDKLIF.

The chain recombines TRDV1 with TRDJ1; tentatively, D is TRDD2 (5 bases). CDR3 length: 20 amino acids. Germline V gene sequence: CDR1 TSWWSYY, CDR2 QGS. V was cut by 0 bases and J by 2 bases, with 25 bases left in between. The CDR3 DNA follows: TGTGCTCTTGGGGAACTCTCAAGGTCCCTACAGACCCGTAGTACCGATAAACTCATCTTT. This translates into CALGELSRSLQTRSTDKLIF.

CDR3 sequence: CALGEPRPPSTGGAMYTDKLIF. The CDR3 DNA is TGTGCTCTTGGGGAACCCCGGCCTCCCTCGACTGGGGGAGCGATGTACACCGATAAACTCATCTTT. The chain uses TRDV1 and TRDJ1; TRDD3 matches at 9 bases. Looked up from germline, CDR1 is TSWWSYY and CDR2 is QGS. This CDR3 is built from 22 residues. Trimming took 1 base from V and 0 from J; bases not matched to a gene: 21.

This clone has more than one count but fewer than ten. CDR3 residues: CAASITAGGPYTYTDKLIF. CDR3 bases: TGTGCAGCAAGCATCACGGCTGGGGGACCCTATACGTACACCGATAAACTCATCTTT. The chain combines TRAV29/DV5 with TRDJ1, with TRDD3 identical over 8 bases. The length of the CDR3 is 19 residues. With 1 base clipped from V and 0 bases from J, the junction kept 17 bases outside the gene matches. Germline V gives CDR1 NSMFDY, CDR2 ISSIKDK.

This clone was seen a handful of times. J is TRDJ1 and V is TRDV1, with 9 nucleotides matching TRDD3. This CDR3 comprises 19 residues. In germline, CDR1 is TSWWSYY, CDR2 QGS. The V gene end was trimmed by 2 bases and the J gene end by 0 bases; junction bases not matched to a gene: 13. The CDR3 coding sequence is TGTGCTCTTGGGGAAATCACCCCACTGGGGGACCGGTACACCGATAAACTCATCTTT. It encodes CALGEITPLGDRYTDKLIF.

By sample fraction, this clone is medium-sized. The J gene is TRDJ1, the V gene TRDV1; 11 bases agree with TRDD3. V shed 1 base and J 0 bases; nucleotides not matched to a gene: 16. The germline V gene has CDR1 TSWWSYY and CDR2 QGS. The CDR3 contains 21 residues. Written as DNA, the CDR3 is TGTGCTCTTGGGGAACCCACTTTCCTGGTACTGGGGGATAGGCACACCGATAAACTCATCTTT. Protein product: CALGEPTFLVLGDRHTDKLIF.

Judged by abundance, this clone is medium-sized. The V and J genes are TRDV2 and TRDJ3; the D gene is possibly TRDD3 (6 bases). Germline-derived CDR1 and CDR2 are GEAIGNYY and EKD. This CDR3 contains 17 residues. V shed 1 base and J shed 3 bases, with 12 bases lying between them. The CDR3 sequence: CACDTIWGLWDTRQMFF. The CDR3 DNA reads TGTGCCTGTGACACGATCTGGGGTCTCTGGGACACCCGACAGATGTTTTTC.

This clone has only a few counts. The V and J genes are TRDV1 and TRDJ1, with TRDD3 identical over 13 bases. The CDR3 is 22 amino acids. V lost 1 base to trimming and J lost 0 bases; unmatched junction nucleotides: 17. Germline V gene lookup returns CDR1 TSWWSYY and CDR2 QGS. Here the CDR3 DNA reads TGTGCTCTTGGGGAACGTGGCTCCCGTACTGGGGGATACGTACTATACACCGATAAACTCATCTTT. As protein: CALGERGSRTGGYVLYTDKLIF.

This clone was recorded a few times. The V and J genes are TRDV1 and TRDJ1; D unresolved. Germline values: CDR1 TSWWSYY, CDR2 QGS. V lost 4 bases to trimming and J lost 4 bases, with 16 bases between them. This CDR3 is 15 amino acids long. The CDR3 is CALGGVPSAIDKLIF. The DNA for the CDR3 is TGTGCTCTTGGGGGGGTTCCATCGGCCATCGATAAACTCATCTTT.

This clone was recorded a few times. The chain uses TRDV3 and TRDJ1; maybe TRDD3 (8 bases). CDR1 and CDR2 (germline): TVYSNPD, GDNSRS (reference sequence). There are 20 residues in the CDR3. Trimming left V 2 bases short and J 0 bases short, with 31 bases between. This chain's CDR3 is CAFVFLNYVLGVPYTDKLIF. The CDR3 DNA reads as TGTGCCTTTGTCTTCCTAAATTATGTACTGGGGGTCCCGTACACCGATAAACTCATCTTT.

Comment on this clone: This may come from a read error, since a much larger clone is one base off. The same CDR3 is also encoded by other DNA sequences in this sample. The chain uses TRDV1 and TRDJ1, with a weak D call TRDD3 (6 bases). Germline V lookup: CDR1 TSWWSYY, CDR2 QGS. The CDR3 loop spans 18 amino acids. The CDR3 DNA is TGTGCTCTTGGGGAACAAGTGTTGGTGGGGATGTACACTGATAAACTCATCTTT. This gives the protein CALGEQVLVGMYTDKLIF.

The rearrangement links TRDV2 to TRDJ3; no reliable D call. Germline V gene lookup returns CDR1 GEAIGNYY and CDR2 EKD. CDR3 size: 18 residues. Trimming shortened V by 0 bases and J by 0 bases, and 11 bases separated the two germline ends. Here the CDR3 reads CACDTASPNSWDTRQMFF. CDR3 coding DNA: TGTGCCTGTGACACCGCGTCTCCCAACTCCTGGGACACCCGACAGATGTTTTTC.

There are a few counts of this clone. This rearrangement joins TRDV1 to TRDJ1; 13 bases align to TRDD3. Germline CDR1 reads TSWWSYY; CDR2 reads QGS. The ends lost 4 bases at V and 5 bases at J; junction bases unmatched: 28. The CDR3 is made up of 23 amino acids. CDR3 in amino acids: CALGGLRKPRPYWGIRREDKLIF. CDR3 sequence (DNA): TGTGCTCTTGGGGGCCTCCGTAAACCCCGACCATACTGGGGGATACGCAGGGAGGATAAACTCATCTTT.

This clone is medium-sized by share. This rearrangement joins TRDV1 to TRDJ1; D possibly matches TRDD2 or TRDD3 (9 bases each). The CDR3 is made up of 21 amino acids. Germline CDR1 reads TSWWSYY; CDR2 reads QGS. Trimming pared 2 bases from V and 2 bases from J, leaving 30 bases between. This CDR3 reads CALGEWGPFLPTGGLTDKLIF. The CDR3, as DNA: TGTGCTCTTGGGGAATGGGGGCCCTTCCTACCGACTGGGGGACTTACCGATAAACTCATCTTT.